Following are 16 T cell receptor beta chains from one sample sequenced in a study of blood T cells in healthy people across ages. The authors ran a second PCR of about 6 to 12 cycles using a sample-barcoded 5' primer and a J-beta primer mix. TCRdb re-called the 5' RACE reads through MiXCR, storing one row per CDR3 protein. The sample contains about 680,000 distinct CDR3 sequences, 45% to 50% of which appear only once. Sequenced sample: blood. Receptors originate from a woman aged 55-75 years in good health.

This chain connects TRBV20-1 to TRBJ1-4; the D gene is possibly TRBD1 (5 bases). The CDR3 spans 15 residues. Germline V gene lookup returns CDR1 DFQATT and CDR2 SNEGSKA (reference sequence). V lost 6 bases, J lost 8 bases, and 22 bases lay in between. The CDR3 sequence is CSAWETGGVKEKLFF. CDR3 DNA sequence: TGCAGTGCGTGGGAAACGGGGGGGGTTAAGGAAAAACTGTTTTTT.

The V gene is TRBV7-2, the J gene TRBJ2-7, with 7 bases identical to TRBD2. V trimming: 5 bases; J trimming: 6 bases; junction bases outside the gene matches: 4. The CDR3 runs to 12 residues. Germline loops: CDR1 SGHTA, CDR2 FQGNSA. The CDR3 here is CASSQTSVEQYF. CDR3 coding DNA: TGTGCCAGCAGCCAAACTAGCGTCGAGCAGTACTTC.

The genes are TRBV7-2 and TRBJ2-1; tentatively, D is TRBD1 or TRBD2 (6 bases each). This CDR3 has 14 amino acids. With 3 bases removed from V and 13 bases from J, the gap between germline ends came to 19 bases. Germline CDR1 and CDR2: SGHTA and FQGNSA. The CDR3 loop is CASSFAQGGETQFF. The CDR3 bases are TGTGCCAGCAGCTTTGCACAGGGAGGAGAGACCCAGTTCTTC.

This rearrangement joins TRBV7-2 to TRBJ1-2; TRBD1 is a possible D gene (5 bases). Per the germline V gene, CDR1 is SGHTA and CDR2 is FQGNSA. Trimming stripped 5 bases from V and 11 bases from J, with 21 bases between. The CDR3 is 14 amino acids. CDR3 DNA: TGTGCCAGCAGCCCCCCGGGACCTTTAAGAGGTTACACCTTC. As protein: CASSPPGPLRGYTF. The full variable domain, rest sourced from reference TRBV7-2 and TRBJ1-2, is GAGVSQSPSNKVTEKGKDVELRCDPISGHTALYWYRQSLGQGLEFLIYFQGNSAPDKSGLPSDRFSAERTGGSVSTLTIQRTQQEDSAVYLCASSPPGPLRGYTFGSGTRLTVV.

This chain joins TRBV7-2 and TRBJ2-7; TRBD1 matches at 8 bases. CDR1 is SGHTA, CDR2 FQGNSA, per germline. V trimming: 8 bases; J trimming: 1 base; junction bases outside the gene matches: 10. This CDR3 contains 15 residues. The CDR3 DNA is TGTGCCAGCGGCCCGGACAGGGTGCGTTCCTACGAGCAGTACTTC. Protein: CASGPDRVRSYEQYF.

The genes are TRBV10-3 and TRBJ2-7, with 7 bases that match TRBD2. Germline assignment: CDR1 ENHRY and CDR2 SYGVKD. V shed 0 bases and J 1 base; nucleotides not matched to a gene: 6. The CDR3 runs to 16 residues. The CDR3 here is CAISESLAATSYEQYF. The CDR3 DNA reads as TGTGCCATCAGTGAGTCTCTAGCGGCGACGTCCTACGAGCAGTACTTC.

This rearrangement joins TRBV7-2 to TRBJ2-7, with a weak D call TRBD2 (7 bases). There are 16 residues in the CDR3. Germline loops: CDR1 SGHTA, CDR2 FQGNSA. The V and J ends lost 1 base and 3 bases respectively, with 16 bases between them. The CDR3 loop is CASSLVGGTQFYEQYF. As DNA, the CDR3 is TGTGCCAGCAGCTTAGTGGGGGGGACACAGTTCTACGAGCAGTACTTC. The entire variable domain, with the rest obtained from reference TRBV7-2 and TRBJ2-7, is as follows: GAGVSQSPSNKVTEKGKDVELRCDPISGHTALYWYRQSLGQGLEFLIYFQGNSAPDKSGLPSDRFSAERTGGSVSTLTIQRTQQEDSAVYLCASSLVGGTQFYEQYFGPGTRLTVT.

Details on this clonotype: The germline gene is not matched at one end of the junction; a read error may be the cause. J is TRBJ2-3 and V is TRBV3-1, with 8 bases identical to TRBD2. Germline V gene sequence: CDR1 LGHDT, CDR2 YNNKEL (reference sequence). CDR3 size: 16 residues. CDR3 nucleotides: TGTGCCAGCAGACTTCACGGGACTAGTGACACAGGTACGCAGTATTTT. Amino acids: CASRLHGTSDTGTQYF.

This clonotype was seen a handful of times. The chain has TRBV15 and TRBJ2-7, with 11 bases matching TRBD2. The CDR3 spans 17 residues. Germline CDR1 and CDR2: LNHNV and YYDKDF (reference sequence). V lost 0 bases, J lost 7 bases, and 11 bases stayed unmatched. CDR3 in amino acids: CATSRDISGRGNNEQYF. DNA of the CDR3: TGTGCCACCAGCAGAGATATTAGCGGGAGGGGGAACAATGAGCAGTACTTC.

CDR3 nucleotides: TGTGCCAGCAGTCGGGGCGAGGGCCCGAGCAATCAGCCCCAGCATTTT. Its protein is CASSRGEGPSNQPQHF. This sequence joins TRBV2 and TRBJ1-5; the D gene is possibly TRBD1 (5 bases). Germline V CDR1 and CDR2: SNHLY, FYNNEI. The V end lost 5 bases, the J end lost 1 base, and 15 bases lay between the germline ends. The CDR3 totals 16 residues.

This clonotype was seen once. The rearrangement uses TRBV5-1 and TRBJ2-4, with D unresolved. The J call may be mistaken, given a closer DNA end match to TRBJ2-7. The CDR3 has 15 residues. Per the germline V gene, CDR1 is SGHRS and CDR2 is YFSETQ. The CDR3 DNA reads TGCGCCAGCAGCTTAAACCCCCTCCTTACCTACGAGCAGTACTTC. Amino acids: CASSLNPLLTYEQYF.

This clonotype showed up just a few times. The V call is TRBV29-1, the J call TRBJ2-1; D is perhaps TRBD2 (5 bases). Deletions cut 7 bases from V and 10 bases from J, with 17 bases between. CDR1 SQVTM and CDR2 ANQGSEA come from the germline V gene. The length of the CDR3 is 12 residues. The CDR3 sequence: CSANRNTGEQFF. The CDR3, as DNA: TGCAGCGCGAATCGGAACACGGGGGAGCAGTTCTTC.

This clonotype occurred a few times. The chain is built from TRBV29-1 and TRBJ2-5; the D gene is possibly TRBD1 (5 bases). Trimming removed 1 base from V and 1 base from J, with 7 bases in between. This CDR3 has 13 residues. Germline values: CDR1 SQVTM, CDR2 ANQGSEA. The CDR3 sequence: CSVEGQSQETQYF. The DNA of the CDR3 is TGCAGCGTTGAAGGACAGTCCCAAGAGACCCAGTACTTC.

This chain uses TRBV5-1 with TRBJ2-3, with TRBD1 matching over 10 bases. Germline trimming cut 5 bases from V and 3 bases from J; bases unmatched to any gene: 6. Germline CDR1 reads SGHRS; CDR2 reads YFSETQ. The CDR3 length is 15 residues. The CDR3 reads CASRTGGVWTDTQYF. CDR3 bases: TGCGCCAGCAGGACAGGGGGCGTATGGACAGATACGCAGTATTTT.

V and J are TRBV10-3 and TRBJ2-1; 13 bases line up with TRBD2. J was trimmed by 8 bases and V by 6 bases; bases with no gene match: 4. The germline gives CDR1 ENHRY, CDR2 SYGVKD. This CDR3 is built from 14 residues. Here the CDR3 reads CAIRTSGRADEQFF. Written as DNA, the CDR3 is TGTGCCATCAGAACTAGCGGGAGGGCAGATGAGCAGTTCTTC.

The chain couples TRBV4-2 to TRBJ2-1; maybe TRBD2 (6 bases). The CDR3 loop spans 17 amino acids. The V end lost 4 bases, the J end lost 12 bases, and 28 bases lay between the germline ends. CDR1 and CDR2 from the germline V gene are LGHNA and YNFKEQ. This CDR3 is CASSRSLGGRGADTQFF. The CDR3, as DNA: TGTGCCAGCAGCCGGAGCCTTGGGGGGAGAGGGGCAGATACGCAGTTCTTC.